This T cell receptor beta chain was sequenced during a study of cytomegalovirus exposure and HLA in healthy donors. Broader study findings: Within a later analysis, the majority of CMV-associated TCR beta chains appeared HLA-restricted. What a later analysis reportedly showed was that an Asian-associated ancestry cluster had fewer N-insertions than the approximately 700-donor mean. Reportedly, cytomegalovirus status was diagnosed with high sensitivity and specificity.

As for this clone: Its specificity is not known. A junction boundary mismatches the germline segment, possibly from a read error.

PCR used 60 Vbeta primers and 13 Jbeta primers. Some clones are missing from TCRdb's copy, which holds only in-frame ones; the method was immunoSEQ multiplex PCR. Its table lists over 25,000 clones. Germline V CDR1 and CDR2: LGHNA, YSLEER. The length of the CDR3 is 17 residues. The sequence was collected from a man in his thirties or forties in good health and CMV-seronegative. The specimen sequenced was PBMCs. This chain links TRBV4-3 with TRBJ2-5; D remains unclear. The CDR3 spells CASSETARIIVDETRYF. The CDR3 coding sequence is TGCGCCAGCAGTGAAACTGCCAGGATCATTGTCGACGAGACCCGGTACTTC.